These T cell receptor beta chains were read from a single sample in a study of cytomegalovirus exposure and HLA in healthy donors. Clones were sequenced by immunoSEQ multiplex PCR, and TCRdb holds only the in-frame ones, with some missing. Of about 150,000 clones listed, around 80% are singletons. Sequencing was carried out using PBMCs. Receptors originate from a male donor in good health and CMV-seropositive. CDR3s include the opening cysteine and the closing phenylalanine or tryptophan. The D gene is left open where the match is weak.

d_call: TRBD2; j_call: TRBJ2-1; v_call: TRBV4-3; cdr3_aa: CASSQDGTTSSYNEQFF
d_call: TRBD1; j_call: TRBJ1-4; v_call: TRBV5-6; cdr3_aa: CASSLGQGNEKLFF
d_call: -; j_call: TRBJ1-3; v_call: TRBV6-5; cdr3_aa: CASSSETGSGNTIYF
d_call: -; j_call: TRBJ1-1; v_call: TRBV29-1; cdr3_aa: CSVLWGQNTEAFF
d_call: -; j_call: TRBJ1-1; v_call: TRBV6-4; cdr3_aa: CASSSGQYEAFF
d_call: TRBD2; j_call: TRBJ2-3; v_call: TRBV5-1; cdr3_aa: CASSFYREGRGDTQYF
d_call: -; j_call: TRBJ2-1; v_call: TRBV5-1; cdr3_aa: CASSLRKTGTSYNEQFF
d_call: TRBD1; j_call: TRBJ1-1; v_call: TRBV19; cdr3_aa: CASSNQGARDTEAFF
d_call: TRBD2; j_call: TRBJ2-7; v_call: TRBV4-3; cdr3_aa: CASSQGQGLANYEQYF
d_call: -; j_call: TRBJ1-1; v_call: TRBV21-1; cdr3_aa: CASSLSKAFF
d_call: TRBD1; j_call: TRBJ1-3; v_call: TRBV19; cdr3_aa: CASSPQPGTDVQGSGNTIYF
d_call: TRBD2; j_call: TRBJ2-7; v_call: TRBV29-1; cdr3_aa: CSVLRLAGEREQYF
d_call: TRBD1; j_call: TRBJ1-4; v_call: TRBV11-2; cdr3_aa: CASSLGTGGTNEKLFF
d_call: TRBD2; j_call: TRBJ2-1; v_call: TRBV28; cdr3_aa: CASSGGLAGVRNEQFF
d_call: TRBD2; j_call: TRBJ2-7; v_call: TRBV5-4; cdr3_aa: CASGRSGSDEQYF
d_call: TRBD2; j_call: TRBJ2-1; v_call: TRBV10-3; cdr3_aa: CATRAGTGNEQFF
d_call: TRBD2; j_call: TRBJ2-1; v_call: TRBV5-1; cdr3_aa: CASSLAGGTSVYHEQFF
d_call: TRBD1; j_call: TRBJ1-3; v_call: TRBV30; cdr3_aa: CAWSKGARAGNTIYF
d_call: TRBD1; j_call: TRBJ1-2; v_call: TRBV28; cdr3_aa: CASSFWDREVYGYTF
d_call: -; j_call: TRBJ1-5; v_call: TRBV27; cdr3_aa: CASSLQGSQPQHF
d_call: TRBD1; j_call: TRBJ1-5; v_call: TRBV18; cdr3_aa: CASSEYRGVSQPQHF
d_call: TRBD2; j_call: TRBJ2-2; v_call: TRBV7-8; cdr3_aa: CASSLWGGRADTGELFF
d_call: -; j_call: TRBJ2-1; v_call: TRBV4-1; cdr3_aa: CASSQVGGRVNEQFF
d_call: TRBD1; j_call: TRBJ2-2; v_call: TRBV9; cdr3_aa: CASSVARTGNTGELFF
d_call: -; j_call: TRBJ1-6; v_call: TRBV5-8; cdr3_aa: CASSLPLRVFNSPLHF
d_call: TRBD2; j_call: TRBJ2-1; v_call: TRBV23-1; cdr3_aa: CASSRGLAGGGGGCNEQFF
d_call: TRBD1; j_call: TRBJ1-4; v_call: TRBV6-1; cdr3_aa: CASSPGGNSGKLFF